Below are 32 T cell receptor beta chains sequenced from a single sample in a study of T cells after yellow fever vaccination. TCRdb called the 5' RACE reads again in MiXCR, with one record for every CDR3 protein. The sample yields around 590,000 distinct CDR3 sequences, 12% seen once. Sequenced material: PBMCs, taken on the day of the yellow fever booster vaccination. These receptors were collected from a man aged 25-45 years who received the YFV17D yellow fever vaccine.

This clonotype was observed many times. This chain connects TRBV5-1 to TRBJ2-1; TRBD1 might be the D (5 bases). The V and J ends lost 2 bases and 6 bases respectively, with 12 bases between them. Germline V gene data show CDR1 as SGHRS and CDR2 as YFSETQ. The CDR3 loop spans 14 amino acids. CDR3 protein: CASSFQGSRNEQFF. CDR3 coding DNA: TGCGCCAGCAGCTTCCAGGGCTCGCGCAATGAGCAGTTCTTC.

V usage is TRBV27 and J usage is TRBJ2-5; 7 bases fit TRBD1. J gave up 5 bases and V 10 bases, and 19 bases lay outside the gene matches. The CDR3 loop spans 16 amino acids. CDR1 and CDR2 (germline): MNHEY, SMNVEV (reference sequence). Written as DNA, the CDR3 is TGTGCCACCGCACTCGGCGGTGGCCAGGGGGAGGAGACCCAGTACTTC. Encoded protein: CATALGGGQGEETQYF.

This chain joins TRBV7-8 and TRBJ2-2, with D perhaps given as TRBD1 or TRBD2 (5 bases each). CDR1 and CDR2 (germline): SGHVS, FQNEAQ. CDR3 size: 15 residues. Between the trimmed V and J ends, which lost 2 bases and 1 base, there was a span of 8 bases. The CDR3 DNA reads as TGTGCCAGCAGCTTACCGGGGCGGAACACCGGGGAGCTGTTTTTT. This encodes CASSLPGRNTGELFF. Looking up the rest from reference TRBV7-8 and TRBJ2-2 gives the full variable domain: GAGVSQSPRYKVAKRGQDVALRCDPISGHVSLFWYQQALGQGPEFLTYFQNEAQLDKSGLPSDRFFAERPEGSVSTLKIQRTQQEDSAVYLCASSLPGRNTGELFFGEGSRLTVL.

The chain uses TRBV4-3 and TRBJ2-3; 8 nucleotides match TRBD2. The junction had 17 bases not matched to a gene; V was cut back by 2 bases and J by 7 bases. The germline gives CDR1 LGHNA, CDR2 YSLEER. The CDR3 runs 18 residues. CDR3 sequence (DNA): TGCGCCAGCAGCCAAAAATTTCGGGCGAGCGGGAGTTATCATACGCAGTATTTT. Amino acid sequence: CASSQKFRASGSYHTQYF.

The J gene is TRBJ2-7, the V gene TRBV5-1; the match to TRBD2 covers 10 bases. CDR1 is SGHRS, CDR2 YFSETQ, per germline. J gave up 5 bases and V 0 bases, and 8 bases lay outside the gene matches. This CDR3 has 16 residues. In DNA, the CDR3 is TGCGCCAGCAGCTTGGGGCCGACTAGCGGGTCCCACGAGCAGTACTTC. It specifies CASSLGPTSGSHEQYF.

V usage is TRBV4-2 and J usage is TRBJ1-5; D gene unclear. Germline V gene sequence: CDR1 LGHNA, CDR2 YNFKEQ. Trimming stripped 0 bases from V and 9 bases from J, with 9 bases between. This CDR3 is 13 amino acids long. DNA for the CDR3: TGTGCCAGCAGCCAAGATCTGGATTGGCCCCAGCATTTT. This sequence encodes CASSQDLDWPQHF.

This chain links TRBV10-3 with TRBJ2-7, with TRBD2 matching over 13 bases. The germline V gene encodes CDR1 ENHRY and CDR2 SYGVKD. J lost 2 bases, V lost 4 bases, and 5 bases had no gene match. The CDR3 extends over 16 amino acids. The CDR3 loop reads CAISGGTSGEAYEQYF. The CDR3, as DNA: TGTGCCATCAGTGGAGGGACTAGCGGGGAAGCCTACGAGCAGTACTTC.

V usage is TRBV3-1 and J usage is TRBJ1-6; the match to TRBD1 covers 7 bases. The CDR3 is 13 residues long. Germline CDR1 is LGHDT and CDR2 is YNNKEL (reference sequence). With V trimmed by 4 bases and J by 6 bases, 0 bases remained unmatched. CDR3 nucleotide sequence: TGTGCCAGCAGCCGGGACAGTAATTCACCCCTCCACTTT. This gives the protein CASSRDSNSPLHF. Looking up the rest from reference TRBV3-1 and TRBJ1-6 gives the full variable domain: DTAVSQTPKYLVTQMGNDKSIKCEQNLGHDTMYWYKQDSKKFLKIMFSYNNKELIINETVPNRFSPKSPDKAHLNLHINSLELGDSAVYFCASSRDSNSPLHFGNGTRLTVT.

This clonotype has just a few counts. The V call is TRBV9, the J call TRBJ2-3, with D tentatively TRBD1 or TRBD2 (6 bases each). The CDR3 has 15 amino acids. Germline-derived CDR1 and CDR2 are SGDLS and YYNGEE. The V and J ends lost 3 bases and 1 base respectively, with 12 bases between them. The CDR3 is CASSAQGGGTDTQYF. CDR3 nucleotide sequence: TGTGCCAGCAGCGCACAGGGAGGTGGCACAGATACGCAGTATTTT.

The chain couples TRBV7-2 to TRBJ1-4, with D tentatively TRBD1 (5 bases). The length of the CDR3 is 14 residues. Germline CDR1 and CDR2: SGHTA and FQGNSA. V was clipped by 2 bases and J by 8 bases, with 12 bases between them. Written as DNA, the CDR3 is TGTGCCAGCAGCTTACGGAACGAGGGGGAAAAACTGTTTTTT. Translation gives CASSLRNEGEKLFF.

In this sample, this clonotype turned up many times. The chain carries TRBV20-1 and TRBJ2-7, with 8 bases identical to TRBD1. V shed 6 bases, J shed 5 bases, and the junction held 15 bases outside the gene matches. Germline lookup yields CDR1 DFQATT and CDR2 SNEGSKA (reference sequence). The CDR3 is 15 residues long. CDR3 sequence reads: CSAAPYSAGGHEQYF. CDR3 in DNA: TGCAGTGCCGCTCCCTATTCGGCAGGGGGCCACGAGCAGTACTTC.

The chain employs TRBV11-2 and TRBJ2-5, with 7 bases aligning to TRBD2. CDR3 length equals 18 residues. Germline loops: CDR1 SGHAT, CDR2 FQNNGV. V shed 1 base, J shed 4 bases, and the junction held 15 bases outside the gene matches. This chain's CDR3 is CASSLGASGIGGRETQYF. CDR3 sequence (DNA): TGTGCCAGCAGCTTAGGGGCGAGCGGGATCGGGGGGAGAGAGACCCAGTACTTC. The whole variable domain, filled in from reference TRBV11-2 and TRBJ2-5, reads EAGVAQSPRYKIIEKRQSVAFWCNPISGHATLYWYQQILGQGPKLLIQFQNNGVVDDSQLPKDRFSAERLKGVDSTLKIQPAKLEDSAVYLCASSLGASGIGGRETQYFGPGTRLLVL.

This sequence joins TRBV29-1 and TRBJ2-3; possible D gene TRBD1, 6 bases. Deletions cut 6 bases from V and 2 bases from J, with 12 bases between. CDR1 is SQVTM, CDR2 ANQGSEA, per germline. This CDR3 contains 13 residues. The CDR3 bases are TGCAGCGTAACTAGGACAGACACAGATACGCAGTATTTT. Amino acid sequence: CSVTRTDTDTQYF.

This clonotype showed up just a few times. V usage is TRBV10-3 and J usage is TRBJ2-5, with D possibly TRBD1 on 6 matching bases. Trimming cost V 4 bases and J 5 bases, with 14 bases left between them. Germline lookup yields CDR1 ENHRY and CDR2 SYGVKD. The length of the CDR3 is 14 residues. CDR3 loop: CAISGSGGVETQYF. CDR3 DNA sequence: TGTGCCATCAGTGGGTCTGGGGGCGTGGAGACCCAGTACTTC.

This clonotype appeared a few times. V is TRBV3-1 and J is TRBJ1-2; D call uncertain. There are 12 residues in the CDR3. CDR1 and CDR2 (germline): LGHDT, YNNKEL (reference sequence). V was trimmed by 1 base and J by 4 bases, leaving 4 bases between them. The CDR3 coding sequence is TGTGCCAGCAGCCAAGTCGGCTATGGCTACACCTTC. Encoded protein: CASSQVGYGYTF.

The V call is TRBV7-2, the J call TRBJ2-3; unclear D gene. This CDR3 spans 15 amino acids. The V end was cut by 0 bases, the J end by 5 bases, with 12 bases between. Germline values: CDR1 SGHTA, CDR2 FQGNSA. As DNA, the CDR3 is TGTGCCAGCAGCTTAGCCCCGCTCGTGGGAGATACGCAGTATTTT. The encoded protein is CASSLAPLVGDTQYF. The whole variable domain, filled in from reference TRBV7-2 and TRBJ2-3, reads GAGVSQSPSNKVTEKGKDVELRCDPISGHTALYWYRQSLGQGLEFLIYFQGNSAPDKSGLPSDRFSAERTGGSVSTLTIQRTQQEDSAVYLCASSLAPLVGDTQYFGPGTRLTVL.

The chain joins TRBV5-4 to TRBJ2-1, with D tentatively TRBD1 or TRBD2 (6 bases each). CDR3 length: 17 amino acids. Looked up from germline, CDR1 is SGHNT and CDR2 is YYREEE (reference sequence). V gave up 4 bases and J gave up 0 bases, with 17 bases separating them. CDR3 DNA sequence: TGTGCCAGCAGCACCCCCCGGGGGCATGGCTCCTACAATGAGCAGTTCTTC. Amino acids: CASSTPRGHGSYNEQFF.

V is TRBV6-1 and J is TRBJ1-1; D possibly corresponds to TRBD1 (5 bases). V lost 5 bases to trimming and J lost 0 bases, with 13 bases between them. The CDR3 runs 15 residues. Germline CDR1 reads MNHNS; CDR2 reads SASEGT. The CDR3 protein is CASSTSRVLNTEAFF. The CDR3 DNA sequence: TGTGCCAGCAGTACAAGCAGGGTCCTGAACACTGAAGCTTTCTTT.

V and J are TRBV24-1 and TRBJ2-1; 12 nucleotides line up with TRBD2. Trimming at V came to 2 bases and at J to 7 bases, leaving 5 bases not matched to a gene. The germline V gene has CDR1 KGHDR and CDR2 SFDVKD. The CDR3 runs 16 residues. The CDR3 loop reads CATSDSLAGGGNEQFF. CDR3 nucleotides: TGTGCCACCAGTGATTCCCTAGCGGGAGGGGGGAATGAGCAGTTCTTC.

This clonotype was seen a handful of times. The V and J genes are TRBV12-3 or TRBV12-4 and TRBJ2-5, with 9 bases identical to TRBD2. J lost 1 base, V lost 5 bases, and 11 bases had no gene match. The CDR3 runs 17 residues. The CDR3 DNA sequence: TGTGCCAGCAGTCGAGGTGTGCTAGCGGGGACCCAAGAGACCCAGTACTTC. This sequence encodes CASSRGVLAGTQETQYF.

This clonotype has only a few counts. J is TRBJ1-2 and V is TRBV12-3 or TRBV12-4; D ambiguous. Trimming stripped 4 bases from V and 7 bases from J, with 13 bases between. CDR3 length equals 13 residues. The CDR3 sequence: CASSSGPLPGYTF. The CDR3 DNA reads TGTGCCAGCAGTTCAGGCCCCTTGCCTGGCTACACCTTC.

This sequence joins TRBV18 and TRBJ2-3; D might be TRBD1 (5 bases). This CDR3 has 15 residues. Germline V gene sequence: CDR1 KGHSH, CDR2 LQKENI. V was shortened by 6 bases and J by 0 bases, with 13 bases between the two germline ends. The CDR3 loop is CASSARTTSTDTQYF. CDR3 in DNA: TGTGCCAGCTCGGCACGGACAACCAGCACAGATACGCAGTATTTT.

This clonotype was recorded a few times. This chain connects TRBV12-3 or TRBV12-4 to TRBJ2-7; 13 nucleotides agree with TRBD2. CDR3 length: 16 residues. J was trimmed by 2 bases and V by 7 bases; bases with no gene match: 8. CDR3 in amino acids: CASTAGTSGTTYEQYF. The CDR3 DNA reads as TGTGCCAGCACCGCCGGGACTAGCGGGACAACCTACGAGCAGTACTTC.

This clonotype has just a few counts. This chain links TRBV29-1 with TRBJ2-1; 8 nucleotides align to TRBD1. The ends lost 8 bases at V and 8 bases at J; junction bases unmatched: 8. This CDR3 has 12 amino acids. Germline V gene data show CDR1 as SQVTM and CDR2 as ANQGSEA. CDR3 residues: CSLRQGSDEQFF. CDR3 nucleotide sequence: TGCAGCCTAAGACAGGGGTCGGATGAGCAGTTCTTC.

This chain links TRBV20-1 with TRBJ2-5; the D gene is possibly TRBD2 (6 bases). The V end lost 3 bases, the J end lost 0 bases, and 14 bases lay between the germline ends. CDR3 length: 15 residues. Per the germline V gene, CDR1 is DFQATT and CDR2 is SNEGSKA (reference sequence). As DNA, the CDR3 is TGCAGTGCTAGCGCGGAGGGCAGGAACCAAGAGACCCAGTACTTC. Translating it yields CSASAEGRNQETQYF.

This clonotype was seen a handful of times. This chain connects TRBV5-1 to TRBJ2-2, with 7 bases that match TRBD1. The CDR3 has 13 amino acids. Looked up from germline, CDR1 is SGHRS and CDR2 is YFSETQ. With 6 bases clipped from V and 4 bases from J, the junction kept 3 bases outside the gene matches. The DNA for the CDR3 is TGCGCCAGCACCGGGACAGCCACCGGGGAGCTGTTTTTT. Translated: CASTGTATGELFF.

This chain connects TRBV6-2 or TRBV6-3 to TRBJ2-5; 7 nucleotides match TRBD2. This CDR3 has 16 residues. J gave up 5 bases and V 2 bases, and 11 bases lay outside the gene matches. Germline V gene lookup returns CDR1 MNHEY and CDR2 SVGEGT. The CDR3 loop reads CASSYPPGLSRETQYF. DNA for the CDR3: TGTGCCAGCAGTTACCCTCCGGGACTATCACGGGAGACCCAGTACTTC.

CDR3 in DNA: TGCGCCAGCAGCTTGGGGTATGCGGGGGGTGCGACAGATACGCAGTATTTT. This sequence encodes CASSLGYAGGATDTQYF. The chain couples TRBV5-1 to TRBJ2-3; 8 nucleotides agree with TRBD2. The germline gives CDR1 SGHRS, CDR2 YFSETQ. Losses at the gene ends were 0 bases for V and 3 bases for J; bases not matched to a gene: 9. The CDR3 contains 17 residues.

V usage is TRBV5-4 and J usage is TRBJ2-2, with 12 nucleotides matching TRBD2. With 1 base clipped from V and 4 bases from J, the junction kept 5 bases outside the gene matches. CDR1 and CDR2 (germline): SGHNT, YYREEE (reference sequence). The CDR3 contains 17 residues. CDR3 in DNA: TGTGCCAGCAGCTTGAGGACTAGCGGGATAAGCACCGGGGAGCTGTTTTTT. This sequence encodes CASSLRTSGISTGELFF.

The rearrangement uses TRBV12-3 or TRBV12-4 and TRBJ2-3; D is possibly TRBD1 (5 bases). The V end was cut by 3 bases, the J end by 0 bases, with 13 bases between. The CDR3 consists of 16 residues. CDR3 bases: TGTGCCAGCAGTTTGAGCAGGGCCTCTAGCACAGATACGCAGTATTTT. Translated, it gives CASSLSRASSTDTQYF.

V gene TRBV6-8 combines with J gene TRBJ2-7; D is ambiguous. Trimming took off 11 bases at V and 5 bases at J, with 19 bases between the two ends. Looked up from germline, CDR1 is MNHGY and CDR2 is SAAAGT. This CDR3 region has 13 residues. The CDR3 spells CARYLGLRDEQYF. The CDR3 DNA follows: TGTGCCCGCTATTTGGGCCTCCGGGACGAGCAGTACTTC.

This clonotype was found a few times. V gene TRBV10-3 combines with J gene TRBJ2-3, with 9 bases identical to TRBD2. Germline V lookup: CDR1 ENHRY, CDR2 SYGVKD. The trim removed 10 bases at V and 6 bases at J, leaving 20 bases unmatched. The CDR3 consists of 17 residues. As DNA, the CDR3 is TGTGCCACCTATGGGGCTAGCGGGGCTCCCCCGGAGGATACGCAGTATTTT. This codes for CATYGASGAPPEDTQYF.